This is a list of T cell receptor beta chains from one sample in a study of T cell responses to AZD1222 COVID-19 vaccine. Produced via immunoSEQ multiplex PCR; TCRdb's table is partial and in-frame only. Among tens of thousands of clones listed, approximately 86% were seen once. The sequences come from peripheral blood, collected 28 days after the second AZD1222 dose. Receptors were obtained from an adult who received the AZD1222 COVID-19 vaccine. Both conserved end residues are part of each CDR3. The D gene is left open where the match is weak. Rows may omit the clone size; those that give it use once, few, many or a size class.

clone_size j_call d_call v_call cdr3_nt cdr3_aa
- TRBJ2-3 TRBD1 TRBV6-2/TRBV6-3 TGTGCCAGCAGTCCGCAACAGGGGCCCGATACGCAGTATTTT CASSPQQGPDTQYF
- TRBJ1-6 TRBD1 TRBV10-3 TGTGCCATCAGTGGGACAGGGGGCGCTTCACCCCTCCACTTT CAISGTGGASPLHF
- TRBJ1-2 - TRBV7-9 TGTGCCAGCAGCTTACGGGGCGCCAACCCCAACTACACCTTC CASSLRGANPNYTF
- TRBJ2-5 - TRBV9 TGTGCCAGCAGCGTAGATGGCCTAGCCGGAGGGGGAGAGACCCAGTACTTC CASSVDGLAGGGETQYF
- TRBJ1-5 - TRBV28 TGTGCCAGCATCGACTCCCGGGGCGGGCGTCAGCCCCAGCATTTT CASIDSRGGRQPQHF
- TRBJ1-5 - TRBV4-2 TGTGCCAGCAGCCAAGTGCTGGGCCCCCAGCCCCAGCATTTT CASSQVLGPQPQHF
- TRBJ2-5 - TRBV27 TGTGCCAGCAGTTCGCAAGAGACCCAGTACTTC CASSSQETQYF
- TRBJ2-6 - TRBV30 TGTGCCTGGACTAGGACAGCAAACGGGGCCAACGTCCTGACTTTC CAWTRTANGANVLTF
- TRBJ2-7 TRBD1 TRBV5-1 TGCGCCAGCAGCGACTGGACAGGGAACTACGAGCAGTACTTC CASSDWTGNYEQYF
once TRBJ1-5 - TRBV18 TGTGCCAGCTCTCAGGGGCAAGTTAATCAGCCCCAGCATTTT CASSQGQVNQPQHF
- TRBJ1-2 - TRBV9 TGTGCCAGCAGCGACCAGATAGGGACCGCAGCCTATGGCTACACCTTC CASSDQIGTAAYGYTF
- TRBJ1-2 - TRBV3-1/TRBV3-2 TGTGCCAGCAGCCGGTCGGACTCTCTCTTCACCTTC CASSRSDSLFTF
- TRBJ2-7 - TRBV18 TGTGCCAGCTCACCGCGGGACACCTACGAGCAGTACTTC CASSPRDTYEQYF
- TRBJ2-3 TRBD2 TRBV5-1 TGCGCCAGCAATCTAGCGGGGACTAGCACAGATACGCAGTATTTT CASNLAGTSTDTQYF
- TRBJ2-2 TRBD2 TRBV6-5 TGTGCCAGCAGTTACGATAGCGGGACCGGGGAGCTGTTTTTT CASSYDSGTGELFF
- TRBJ1-3 - TRBV19 TGTGCCAGTAGTCTCCGACAGTTTACTGGAAACACCATATATTTT CASSLRQFTGNTIYF
- TRBJ2-5 - TRBV28 TGTGCCAGCAGTTTAGGGGGGTCTGCGGGAGAGACCCAGTACTTC CASSLGGSAGETQYF
- TRBJ2-7 TRBD1 TRBV2 TGTGCCAGCAGTGGGGGGACAGGGCTCGAGCAGTACTTC CASSGGTGLEQYF
- TRBJ2-5 TRBD2 TRBV29-1 TGCAGCGTTTGGGCTAGCGGGACTCAAGAGACCCAGTACTTC CSVWASGTQETQYF
- TRBJ2-7 TRBD1 TRBV10-3 TGTGCCATCAGTGTTGACAGGGCCTACGAGCAGTACTTC CAISVDRAYEQYF
- TRBJ2-1 - TRBV4-1 TGCGCCAGCAGCCAAGTTATGCCCCTTAGCTCCTACAATGAGCAGTTCTTC CASSQVMPLSSYNEQFF
- TRBJ2-7 - TRBV6-1 TGTGCCAGCAGTGATCGCCTGTACGTCTACGAGCAGTACTTC CASSDRLYVYEQYF
- TRBJ1-5 - TRBV10-2 TGCGCCAGCAGTGCGGCCGGCGGGCAGCCCCAGCATTTT CASSAAGGQPQHF